This T cell receptor beta chain was captured in a study of regulatory T cells in long-lasting Graves disease. Study as a whole: Antithyroid drug exposure in newly diagnosed Graves' patients had lasted under 3 months. Regarding the study as a whole: New patients shared fewer public clonotypes (around 980) than persistent patients did (over 2,500). TCR diversity was lower in persistent than newly diagnosed Graves' disease.

Arm-PCR with iRepertoire HTBI primers amplified the CDR3 regions for these TCR beta libraries. Each CDR3 protein is one row after TCRdb ran MiXCR on the multiplex PCR reads. The sample includes about 520,000 distinct CDR3 sequences, around 12% of them seen just once. CDR3 length equals 13 residues. Germline V CDR1 and CDR2: KGHSH, LQKENI. Time point meaning: newly diagnosed GD, antithyroid drugs for less than 3 months. There was RNA extracted from PBMCs, and the TCR library was made from it. This clonotype was observed many times. The antigen is undetermined. The data were also submitted as part of a second study, on T cells in Graves' hyperthyroidism and ophthalmopathy.

The sequence was obtained from a woman between 25 and 40 years old with Graves disease. The V and J genes are TRBV18 and TRBJ2-1; D may be TRBD1 (5 bases). Matching the DNA end better, TRBJ2-3 makes the J call doubtful. Source: peripheral blood mononuclear cells (PBMCs), taken at new diagnosis, from a patient treated with antithyroid drugs. CDR3 nucleotide sequence: TGTGCCAGCTCACCCCTTCAAGCAGGGACGCAGTATTTT. This codes for CASSPLQAGTQYF.